The T cell receptor (beta chain) described here comes from a study of beta chain features in type 1 diabetes. Sorting of CD4+ naive, central memory, regulatory and stem cell-like memory cells was performed via CD45RO/CCR7/CD25/CD127/CD95/CD27. CDR1 is SNHLY, CDR2 FYNNEI, per germline. This CDR3 spans 15 amino acids. Losses at the gene ends were 1 base for V and 4 bases for J; bases not matched to a gene: 7. General study points: Type 1 diabetes patients showed fewer insertions and more deletions at VDJ junctions. The similarity of naive, central memory and Treg TCRB repertoires appeared greater among patients than among healthy donors.

Reverse transcription of all isolated RNA meant that expressed TCRB transcripts were sequenced. Only in-frame clones appear in the TCRdb table, and some are missing; sequencing was by immunoSEQ multiplex PCR. In the table there are around 320,000 clones, around 13% of which are singletons. This clone was detected only a few times. What it binds is not known. Other DNA sequences within the sample encode an identical CDR3. The sequence derives from a young man in good health. This chain links TRBV2 with TRBJ2-7; 7 bases are shared with TRBD2. Sequencing was carried out using central memory CD4+ T cells from blood. The CDR3 loop is CASSEVASGTYEQYV. In DNA form, the CDR3 reads TGTGCCAGCAGTGAAGTAGCTAGCGGCACTTACGAGCAGTACGTC.